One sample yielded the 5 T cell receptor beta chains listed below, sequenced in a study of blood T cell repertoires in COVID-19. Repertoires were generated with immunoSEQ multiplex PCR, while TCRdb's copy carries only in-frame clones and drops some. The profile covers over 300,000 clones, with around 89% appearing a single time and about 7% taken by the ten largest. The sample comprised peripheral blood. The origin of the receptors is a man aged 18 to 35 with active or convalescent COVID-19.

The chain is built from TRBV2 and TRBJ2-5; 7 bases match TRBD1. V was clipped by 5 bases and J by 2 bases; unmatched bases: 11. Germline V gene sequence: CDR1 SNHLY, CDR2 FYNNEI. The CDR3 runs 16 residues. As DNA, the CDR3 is TGTGCCAGCAGTTCGGCCGGGACAGATTTTCAAGAGACCCAGTACTTC. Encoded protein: CASSSAGTDFQETQYF.

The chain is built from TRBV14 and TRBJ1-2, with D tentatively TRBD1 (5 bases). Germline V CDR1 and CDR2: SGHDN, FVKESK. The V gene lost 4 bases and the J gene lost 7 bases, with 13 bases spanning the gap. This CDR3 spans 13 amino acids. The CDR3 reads CASSPRGWGGYTF. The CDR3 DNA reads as TGTGCCAGCAGCCCAAGGGGATGGGGTGGCTACACCTTC. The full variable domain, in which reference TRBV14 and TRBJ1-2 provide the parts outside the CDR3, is EAGVTQFPSHSVIEKGQTVTLRCDPISGHDNLYWYRRVMGKEIKFLLHFVKESKQDESGMPNNRFLAERTGGTYSTLKVQPAELEDSGVYFCASSPRGWGGYTFGSGTRLTVV.

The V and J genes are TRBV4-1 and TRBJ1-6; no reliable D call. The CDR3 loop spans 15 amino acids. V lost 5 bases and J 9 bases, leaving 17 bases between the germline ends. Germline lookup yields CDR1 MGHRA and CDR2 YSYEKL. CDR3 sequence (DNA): TGCGCCAGCAGCTATGCGGAGGGTGTTTCTTCACCCCTCCACTTT. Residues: CASSYAEGVSSPLHF.

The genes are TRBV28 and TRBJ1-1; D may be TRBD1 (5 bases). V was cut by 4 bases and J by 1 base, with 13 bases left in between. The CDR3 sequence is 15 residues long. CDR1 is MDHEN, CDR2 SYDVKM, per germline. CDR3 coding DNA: TGTGCCAGCAGTTCCCACACAGGACCGAACACTGAAGCTTTCTTT. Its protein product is CASSSHTGPNTEAFF.

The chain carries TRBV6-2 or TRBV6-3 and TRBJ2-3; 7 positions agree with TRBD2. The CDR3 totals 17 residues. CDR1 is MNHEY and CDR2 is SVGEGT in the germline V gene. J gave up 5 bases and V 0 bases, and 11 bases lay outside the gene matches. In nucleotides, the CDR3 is TGTGCCAGCAGTTACTCCGTCGGGGAGGGGCCCCAAGATACGCAGTATTTT. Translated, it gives CASSYSVGEGPQDTQYF.